The 17 T cell receptor beta chains presented below share a single source sample, sequenced in a study of blood T cell repertoires in COVID-19. TCRdb keeps only in-frame clones here, not all; method: immunoSEQ multiplex PCR. The sample has 130,000 or so clones, about 88% seen once. What was sequenced was PBMCs or T cells enriched from blood (not recorded which). Receptor source: a man aged 35 to 55 with acute COVID-19.

This clone was counted between two and nine times. The chain joins TRBV3-1 (or the pseudogene TRBV3-2) to TRBJ1-6; 9 positions agree with TRBD1. The CDR3 is made up of 15 amino acids. V was pared by 6 bases and J by 16 bases, with 16 bases of the junction left unmatched. Per germline, CDR1 LGHDT and CDR2 YNNKEL (reference sequence). In DNA form, the CDR3 reads TGTGCCAGCAGTATAATACCGATTCCACAGGGGGCTCTCCACTTT. Its protein is CASSIIPIPQGALHF.

The rearrangement links TRBV19 to TRBJ1-2; D may be TRBD1 (6 bases). The germline gives CDR1 LNHDA, CDR2 SQIVND (reference sequence). The CDR3 spans 15 residues. V lost 5 bases, J lost 4 bases, and 17 bases lay in between. The CDR3 sequence: CASSSTGNYPYGYTF. CDR3 DNA sequence: TGTGCCAGTAGTTCGACAGGAAATTACCCCTATGGCTACACCTTC. Based on the CDR3 plus reference TRBV19 and TRBJ1-2, the full variable domain is DGGITQSPKYLFRKEGQNVTLSCEQNLNHDAMYWYRQDPGQGLRLIYYSQIVNDFQKGDIAEGYSVSREKKESFPLTVTSAQKNPTAFYLCASSSTGNYPYGYTFGSGTRLTVV.

This chain joins TRBV7-9 and TRBJ1-5; a possible D gene is TRBD1 (6 bases). V lost 5 bases and J lost 1, with 15 bases in between. The germline V gene encodes CDR1 SEHNR and CDR2 FQNEAQ (reference sequence). The CDR3 contains 16 residues. The CDR3 is CASSPGGPGSNQPQHF. CDR3 nucleotides: TGTGCCAGCAGCCCGGGGGGCCCAGGCAGCAATCAGCCCCAGCATTTT.

The chain carries TRBV6-5 and TRBJ2-1; D uncertain. The CDR3 runs to 13 residues. The V end was cut by 6 bases, the J end by 12 bases, with 18 bases between. Germline CDR1 is MNHEY and CDR2 is SVGAGI. The CDR3 loop reads CASSGLLGSGQFF. The CDR3 DNA sequence: TGTGCCAGCAGCGGCCTGTTGGGCTCCGGGCAGTTCTTC.

This chain joins TRBV28 and TRBJ2-7, with TRBD2 matching 14 bases. From germline, CDR1 is MDHEN and CDR2 SYDVKM. V dropped 5 bases and J dropped 4; count of bases not matched to a gene: 7. The CDR3 is made up of 16 amino acids. The CDR3 loop is CASSPSGTSGSYEQYF. CDR3 nucleotides: TGTGCCAGCAGTCCGTCTGGGACTAGCGGGAGTTACGAGCAGTACTTC.

J is TRBJ1-2 and V is TRBV7-9; tentative D call: TRBD1 (5 bases). The V end lost 4 bases, the J end lost 7 bases, and 10 bases lay between the germline ends. Germline values: CDR1 SEHNR, CDR2 FQNEAQ (reference sequence). The CDR3 runs to 12 residues. The DNA for the CDR3 is TGTGCCAGCAGCTCGCAGGGTTTTGGCTACACCTTC. It specifies CASSSQGFGYTF.

The chain uses TRBV11-3 and TRBJ2-7; 16 bases match TRBD2. Germline V gene lookup returns CDR1 SGHNT and CDR2 YENEEA. The CDR3 extends over 17 amino acids. Trimming removed 0 bases from V and 5 bases from J; junction bases left unmatched: 4. This CDR3 is CASSLDFGTSGRDEQYF. The CDR3 DNA is TGTGCCAGCAGCTTAGATTTTGGGACTAGCGGGAGGGACGAGCAGTACTTC.

V usage is TRBV7-9 and J usage is TRBJ2-1; 8 bases line up with TRBD2. CDR3 size: 16 residues. Per germline, CDR1 SEHNR and CDR2 FQNEAQ (reference sequence). The junction had 9 bases not matched to a gene; V was cut back by 3 bases and J by 5 bases. In DNA, the CDR3 is TGTGCCAGCAGCTTCCCGAGGAGCGGGGGCCACAATGAGCAGTTCTTC. This gives the protein CASSFPRSGGHNEQFF.

The rearrangement uses TRBV18 and TRBJ1-2, with D unresolved. Trimming stripped 3 bases from V and 5 bases from J, with 19 bases between. CDR3 length: 16 amino acids. Germline-derived CDR1 and CDR2 are KGHSH and LQKENI. The DNA of the CDR3 is TGTGCCAGCTCACCCTCGAGGGAGAACCGACTTTATGGCTACACCTTC. Protein: CASSPSRENRLYGYTF.

V usage is TRBV7-2 and J usage is TRBJ1-3; 10 bases are shared with TRBD1. With V trimmed by 1 base and J by 4 bases, 1 base remained unmatched. Germline CDR1 SGHTA, CDR2 FQGNSA. The CDR3 extends over 15 amino acids. The CDR3 here is CASSLGQGAGNTIYF. The DNA of the CDR3 is TGTGCCAGCAGCTTAGGACAGGGGGCAGGAAACACCATATATTTT.

V gene TRBV25-1 combines with J gene TRBJ1-4; D possibly corresponds to TRBD1 (6 bases). Trimming pared 6 bases from V and 7 bases from J, leaving 21 bases between. The CDR3 sequence is 16 residues long. The germline V gene has CDR1 MGHDK and CDR2 SYGVNS. The CDR3 DNA reads as TGTGCCAGCAGCATCACTGCGGGGGGCATAAGTGAAAAACTGTTTTTT. Translated: CASSITAGGISEKLFF.

This chain links TRBV11-2 with TRBJ2-7, with 11 bases that match TRBD1. The CDR3 totals 15 residues. V dropped 2 bases and J dropped 3; count of bases not matched to a gene: 3. The V gene's germline CDR1 is SGHAT and CDR2 FQNNGV. This CDR3 reads CASSLTGTGGYEQYF. The CDR3 coding sequence is TGTGCCAGCAGCTTAACCGGGACAGGGGGCTACGAGCAGTACTTC.

The chain recombines TRBV6-5 with TRBJ2-4, with 8 bases matching TRBD1. Unmatched junction bases numbered 4, after V lost 6 bases and J lost 0 bases. CDR3 length: 15 amino acids. The germline CDR1 and CDR2 sequences are MNHEY and SVGAGI. CDR3 bases: TGTGCCAGCAGCATTACAGGGGGAGCCAAAAACATTCAGTACTTC. It encodes CASSITGGAKNIQYF.

This rearrangement joins TRBV27 to TRBJ2-7, with a possible D match to TRBD2 (5 bases). The germline CDR1 and CDR2 sequences are MNHEY and SMNVEV (reference sequence). CDR3 size: 15 residues. The V end was cut by 2 bases, the J end by 2 bases, with 13 bases between. The CDR3 nucleotides read TGTGCCAGCAGTTTAACTCCGGACTTCCCCTACGAGCAGTACTTC. Protein sequence: CASSLTPDFPYEQYF.

The chain uses TRBV2 and TRBJ2-1, with 13 nucleotides matching TRBD2. The CDR3 is made up of 23 amino acids. V shed 7 bases and J 7 bases; nucleotides not matched to a gene: 31. Per germline, CDR1 SNHLY and CDR2 FYNNEI. Here the CDR3 reads CASKAPRKVLAGGDLHRGNEQFF. DNA for the CDR3: TGTGCCAGCAAGGCCCCTAGAAAGGTACTAGCGGGAGGGGACCTACACAGGGGGAATGAGCAGTTCTTC.

The chain recombines TRBV28 with TRBJ1-1; possibly TRBD1 for D (5 bases). The CDR3 is 14 amino acids. V lost 2 bases to trimming and J lost 10 bases, with 17 bases between them. Per the germline V gene, CDR1 is MDHEN and CDR2 is SYDVKM. The CDR3 loop is CASSLARGGTRAFF. The CDR3 DNA follows: TGTGCCAGCAGTTTAGCCCGGGGAGGGACCAGAGCTTTCTTT.

This clone appeared once. One end of the junction fails to match germline, which may point to a read error. This chain links TRBV18 with TRBJ2-5; D perhaps matches TRBD1 (5 bases). The CDR3 runs 14 residues. Germline lookup yields CDR1 KGHSH and CDR2 LQKENI. Here the CDR3 reads CASSPRTAGETQYF. Written as DNA, the CDR3 is TGTGCCAGCTCCCCACGGACGGCAGGGGAGACCCAGTACTTC.